This TCR beta chain was recovered during a study of blood T cell repertoires in COVID-19. About the research overall: PBMCs, B-cell-depleted T cells, or T cells provided the cDNA or gDNA that made up the material.

Per germline, CDR1 LGHDT and CDR2 YNNKEL (reference sequence). The ends were cut back, 4 bases at V and 5 bases at J, with 21 bases in the middle. The length of the CDR3 is 17 residues. The method was immunoSEQ multiplex PCR; TCRdb's version includes in-frame clones alone and lacks a portion of them. The sample lists about 180,000 clones; 89% were seen once. This study enrolled people aged roughly 18 to 90 from about two dozen US geographic areas. The V gene is TRBV3-1 (or the pseudogene TRBV3-2), the J gene TRBJ1-3, with D uncertain. The sequence derives from a woman aged 40-49 years with acute COVID-19. Sequenced sample: PBMCs or T cells enriched from blood (not recorded which). The CDR3 here is CASSLFNPLHARNTIYF. In DNA, the CDR3 is TGTGCCAGCAGCCTTTTTAATCCCTTACACGCACGAAACACCATATATTTT.